This T cell receptor (beta chain) was sequenced in a study of early T cells in non-severe SARS-CoV-2 infection. The overall study: The study sequenced bulk RNA from unsorted whole blood, with chains unpaired. General study findings and limits: Anti-spike CD8 responses were favored by VDJdb matching, which missed private and CD4 specificities.

A remark on this clonotype: Its cognate antigen is unknown.

Researchers tagged individual cDNA molecules with unique molecular identifiers. In TCRdb, the 5' RACE reads were re-called with MiXCR into one record per CDR3 protein. The sample yields 50,000 to 70,000 distinct CDR3 sequences, around 12% seen once. The CDR3 extends over 13 amino acids. V was clipped by 7 bases and J by 7 bases; unmatched bases: 9. Germline assignment: CDR1 ENHRY and CDR2 SYGVKD. V and J are TRBV10-3 and TRBJ1-2, with TRBD1 matching over 7 bases. The TCR originated in an adult who was a healthcare worker with PCR-confirmed SARS-CoV-2 infection or an uninfected control (not recorded which). Sequencing was carried out using whole blood. The CDR3 DNA follows: TGTGCCATCACCCAGGGGGACATCCGTGGCTACACCTTC. Protein: CAITQGDIRGYTF.